This TCR beta chain originates from a study of T cell responses to AZD1222 COVID-19 vaccine. The repertoire was sequenced with immunoSEQ multiplex PCR; TCRdb's copy has only in-frame clones and lacks some. The table shows about 120,000 clones, with approximately 86% occurring only once. This receptor was taken from an adult who received the AZD1222 COVID-19 vaccine. Here the sequenced sample was peripheral blood, taken 28 days after the second AZD1222 dose.

CDR3 sequence (DNA): TGTGCCAGCTCCCCGAGGGGACAGGGCAACACCGGGGAGCTGTTTTTT. It encodes CASSPRGQGNTGELFF. This sequence joins TRBV18 and TRBJ2-2, with 9 bases matching TRBD1. The V segment lost 6 bases and the J segment 2 bases; nucleotides outside the gene matches: 7. Germline CDR1 and CDR2: KGHSH and LQKENI. This CDR3 comprises 16 residues.